A single sample gave rise to the 30 T cell receptor beta chains below, sequenced in a study of blood T cell repertoires in COVID-19 (dated by TCRdb to 2018 to 2021). To prepare the library, the immunoSEQ multiplex PCR assay was applied. TCRdb provides this immuneACCESS table in a form limited to in-frame rearrangements. Some clones are lacking; in checked studies, under half of them reflect an unresolved V gene, and why the rest are absent is not known. This sample gives almost 350,000 clones in total; around nine tenths of them show up just once. The top ten clones comprise about 0.94% of the sample. The sequencing sample was made of PBMCs or T cells enriched from blood (not recorded which). The origin of the receptors is a woman aged 25-40 years who had been exposed to COVID-19.

This clone was observed a handful of times. This chain links TRBV28 with TRBJ2-7; TRBD2 matches 13 bases. V lost 3 bases to trimming and J lost 2 bases; unmatched junction nucleotides: 7. The CDR3 covers 17 residues. Germline CDR1 and CDR2: MDHEN and SYDVKM. CDR3 DNA sequence: TGTGCCAGCAGTTTGCTTAGACTAGCGGGAGGCCCCTACGAGCAGTACTTC. Its translation: CASSLLRLAGGPYEQYF.

The chain recombines TRBV30 with TRBJ2-3; 7 bases map to TRBD2. V lost 5 bases, J lost 3 bases, and 5 bases stayed unmatched. The germline V gene encodes CDR1 GTSNPN and CDR2 SVGIG (reference sequence). This CDR3 has 13 amino acids. The CDR3 here is CAWQRLATDTQYF. The CDR3 DNA follows: TGTGCCTGGCAACGACTAGCAACAGATACGCAGTATTTT. Drawing the rest from reference TRBV30 and TRBJ2-3, the complete variable domain is SQTIHQWPATLVQPVGSPLSLECTVEGTSNPNLYWYRQAAGRGLQLLFYSVGIGQISSEVPQNLSASRPQDRQFILSSKKLLLSDSGFYLCAWQRLATDTQYFGPGTRLTVL.

This chain connects TRBV13 to TRBJ1-6; D is perhaps TRBD1 (6 bases). The germline V gene encodes CDR1 PRHDT and CDR2 FYEKMQ (reference sequence). The CDR3 is made up of 14 amino acids. The V and J ends lost 5 bases and 4 bases respectively, with 9 bases between them. The CDR3 here is CASSIGQYNSPLHF. CDR3 bases: TGTGCCAGCAGCATCGGACAGTATAATTCACCCCTCCACTTT.

This chain joins TRBV19 and TRBJ1-1, with D perhaps TRBD1 (5 bases). The CDR3 length is 13 residues. The V gene's germline CDR1 is LNHDA and CDR2 SQIVND (reference sequence). V was shortened by 9 bases and J by 0 bases, with 11 bases between the two germline ends. CDR3 in amino acids: CASNGAVNTEAFF. CDR3 coding DNA: TGTGCCAGCAATGGGGCAGTGAACACTGAAGCTTTCTTT.

CDR3 loop: CASSKKTGALIETQYF. In DNA, the CDR3 is TGTGCCAGTAGTAAAAAGACAGGGGCTTTGATAGAGACCCAGTACTTC. This chain connects TRBV19 to TRBJ2-5, with TRBD1 matching 8 bases. V shed 4 bases, J shed 4 bases, and the junction held 11 bases outside the gene matches. The CDR3 is 16 amino acids. CDR1 and CDR2 (germline): LNHDA, SQIVND (reference sequence).

The chain recombines TRBV5-5 with TRBJ2-7; 11 nucleotides line up with TRBD2. Trimming cost V 2 bases and J 3 bases; bases outside gene matches: 10. This CDR3 has 17 amino acids. In germline, CDR1 is SGHKS, CDR2 YYEKEE (reference sequence). CDR3 nucleotide sequence: TGTGCCAGCAGCTTAAACACACTAGCGGGAGACGGCTACGAGCAGTACTTC. It translates to CASSLNTLAGDGYEQYF.

In its sample, this clone was seen once. The chain joins TRBV3-1 (or the pseudogene TRBV3-2) to TRBJ2-7, with D maybe TRBD2 (6 bases). The CDR3 has 14 residues. Germline assignment: CDR1 LGHDT and CDR2 YNNKEL (reference sequence). V shed 2 bases and J shed 6 bases, with 14 bases lying between them. The CDR3 region has the DNA TGTGCCAGCAGCCAAACTAGCCGAACGTCCGAGCAGTACTTC. This gives the protein CASSQTSRTSEQYF.

The V call is TRBV30, the J call TRBJ2-7; 13 nucleotides line up with TRBD2. The CDR3 loop spans 15 amino acids. Trimming took 0 bases from V and 2 from J; bases not matched to a gene: 1. Germline V gives CDR1 GTSNPN, CDR2 SVGIG (reference sequence). This CDR3 is CAWSVGTSGAYEQYF. DNA of the CDR3: TGTGCCTGGAGTGTCGGGACTAGCGGGGCCTACGAGCAGTACTTC. The whole variable domain, filled in from reference TRBV30 and TRBJ2-7, reads SQTIHQWPATLVQPVGSPLSLECTVEGTSNPNLYWYRQAAGRGLQLLFYSVGIGQISSEVPQNLSASRPQDRQFILSSKKLLLSDSGFYLCAWSVGTSGAYEQYFGPGTRLTVT.

This chain joins TRBV5-8 and TRBJ2-1; TRBD1 agrees at 9 bases. Trimming at V came to 4 bases and at J to 4 bases, leaving 6 bases not matched to a gene. The germline V gene encodes CDR1 SGHTS and CDR2 YDEGEE. This CDR3 contains 15 residues. The CDR3 sequence is CASSDGTGQYNEQFF. The CDR3 DNA sequence: TGTGCCAGCAGCGACGGGACAGGGCAGTACAATGAGCAGTTCTTC.

The genes are TRBV15 and TRBJ2-3, with D hard to call. Trimming pared 5 bases from V and 4 bases from J, leaving 13 bases between. Germline V gene sequence: CDR1 LNHNV, CDR2 YYDKDF (reference sequence). The CDR3 runs to 14 residues. The CDR3 reads CATSGKPRADTQYF. The CDR3 DNA reads as TGTGCCACCAGCGGAAAACCACGGGCAGATACGCAGTATTTT.

The genes are TRBV18 and TRBJ1-6, with 10 bases identical to TRBD1. CDR1 and CDR2 (germline): KGHSH, LQKENI. Germline trimming cut 0 bases from V and 6 bases from J; bases unmatched to any gene: 8. CDR3 length: 18 residues. CDR3 sequence reads: CASSPPPGTGVRNSPLHF. The CDR3 DNA follows: TGTGCCAGCTCACCACCCCCCGGGACAGGGGTTCGTAATTCACCCCTCCACTTT.

The J gene is TRBJ2-5, the V gene TRBV6-5; 8 bases line up with TRBD2. The CDR3 consists of 14 residues. The V gene end was trimmed by 6 bases and the J gene end by 0 bases; junction bases not matched to a gene: 3. CDR1 and CDR2 (germline): MNHEY, SVGAGI. The CDR3 loop is CASRVLADQETQYF. In DNA form, the CDR3 reads TGTGCCAGCAGAGTACTAGCGGACCAAGAGACCCAGTACTTC.

The chain combines TRBV5-6 with TRBJ2-7, with 9 bases that match TRBD1. CDR1 is SGHDT, CDR2 YYEEEE, per germline. The V gene end was trimmed by 2 bases and the J gene end by 2 bases; junction bases not matched to a gene: 11. CDR3 length equals 17 residues. The CDR3 DNA is TGTGCCAGCAGCTTTTTTTTTGCGGGACAGGGAACCTACGAGCAGTACTTC. Its protein is CASSFFFAGQGTYEQYF.

V and J are TRBV3-1 (or the pseudogene TRBV3-2) and TRBJ1-1, with D tentatively TRBD1 (6 bases). The germline V gene has CDR1 LGHDT and CDR2 YNNKEL (reference sequence). The CDR3 runs to 15 residues. Trimming took 2 bases from V and 4 from J, leaving 14 bases between them. CDR3 DNA: TGTGCCAGCAGCCAACCACAGGGTTTGGGCACTGAAGCTTTCTTT. Amino acid sequence: CASSQPQGLGTEAFF.

V and J are TRBV11-3 and TRBJ2-1, with D possibly matching TRBD2 (6 bases). The CDR3 consists of 13 residues. The V end lost 1 base, the J end lost 9 bases, and 10 bases lay between the germline ends. CDR1 is SGHNT and CDR2 is YENEEA in the germline V gene. The CDR3 sequence: CASSLVEEGEQFF. The DNA for the CDR3 is TGTGCCAGCAGCTTAGTGGAGGAGGGTGAGCAGTTCTTC.

With regard to this clone: The junction departs from germline at one end; a sequencing error may be responsible. The chain couples TRBV19 to TRBJ2-7; 8 bases are a match to TRBD1. CDR3 length: 14 amino acids. Per the germline V gene, CDR1 is LNHDA and CDR2 is SQIVND (reference sequence). CDR3 DNA sequence: TGTGCCAGTAGTGACTTCGCAGGGGGCGAAGCGACGGACTTC. It specifies CASSDFAGGEATDF.

The chain recombines TRBV27 with TRBJ2-1, with D unclear. Trimming cost V 7 bases and J 4 bases, with 8 bases left between them. The CDR3 is 12 amino acids. Germline V gene data show CDR1 as MNHEY and CDR2 as SMNVEV (reference sequence). CDR3 loop: CASNSRYNEQFF. CDR3 nucleotides: TGTGCCAGCAACTCCCGGTACAATGAGCAGTTCTTC.

In its sample, this clone was seen once. The J gene is TRBJ1-1, the V gene TRBV20-1, with a weak D call TRBD1 (5 bases). Germline values: CDR1 DFQATT, CDR2 SNEGSKA (reference sequence). V was pared by 7 bases and J by 1 base, with 7 bases between. CDR3 length: 11 residues. The CDR3 sequence: CSVGGNTEAFF. As DNA, the CDR3 is TGCAGTGTCGGGGGGAACACTGAAGCTTTCTTT.

This chain joins TRBV6-4 and TRBJ1-2; tentatively, D is TRBD1 (5 bases). The CDR3 contains 14 residues. The germline V gene encodes CDR1 MRHNA and CDR2 SNTAGT. Trimming shortened V by 6 bases and J by 8 bases, and 19 bases separated the two germline ends. CDR3 DNA: TGTGCCAGCAGCGACCGTCCCGGGGGTGGAGGCTACACCTTC. It specifies CASSDRPGGGGYTF.

This chain uses TRBV21-1 with TRBJ1-2. TRBV21-1 is a recognized pseudogene. The CDR3 sequence is 14 residues long. The CDR3 loop reads CASSKVRGVGGYTF. The CDR3 region has the DNA TGTGCCAGCAGCAAAGTTCGGGGGGTAGGAGGCTACACCTTC.

This clone was seen many times. J is TRBJ2-5 and V is TRBV5-4, with 7 bases that match TRBD1. The CDR3 covers 14 residues. Germline V gene lookup returns CDR1 SGHNT and CDR2 YYREEE (reference sequence). The trim removed 4 bases at V and 4 bases at J, leaving 7 bases unmatched. DNA for the CDR3: TGTGCCAGCAGCCCTGGACAGGTAGGAGAGACCCAGTACTTC. Protein: CASSPGQVGETQYF.

This clone appeared once. The chain uses TRBV24-1 and TRBJ2-1; a weak D match, TRBD1 (5 bases). The V gene lost 3 bases and the J gene lost 8 bases, with 10 bases spanning the gap. Germline CDR1 KGHDR, CDR2 SFDVKD. The CDR3 has 13 amino acids. The CDR3, as DNA: TGTGCCACCAGTGATAGGCAGGGCTATGAGCAGTTCTTC. Protein product: CATSDRQGYEQFF.

The chain's CDR3 is CASLLDRERPYNSPLHF. As DNA, the CDR3 is TGTGCCAGTCTACTCGACAGGGAGAGGCCCTATAATTCACCCCTCCACTTT. The chain couples TRBV19 to TRBJ1-6, with TRBD1 matching over 7 bases. Trimming removed 8 bases from V and 2 bases from J; junction bases left unmatched: 12. The CDR3 runs 17 residues. Germline CDR1 LNHDA, CDR2 SQIVND (reference sequence).

This clone was found a few times. V is TRBV5-1 and J is TRBJ2-2; perhaps TRBD1 as D (6 bases). The V end was cut by 0 bases, the J end by 6 bases, with 9 bases between. The CDR3 sequence is 14 residues long. Germline V lookup: CDR1 SGHRS, CDR2 YFSETQ. The CDR3 nucleotides are TGCGCCAGCAGCTTGGCGACAGGTCCCGGGGAGCTGTTTTTT. It is translated as CASSLATGPGELFF.

The chain employs TRBV12-3 or TRBV12-4 and TRBJ2-5; TRBD2 aligns across 9 bases. This CDR3 region has 13 residues. J lost 5 bases, V lost 6 bases, and 4 bases had no gene match. The CDR3, as DNA: TGTGCCAGCAGCTCTACTAGCGGGGAGACCCAGTACTTC. The encoded protein is CASSSTSGETQYF.

The chain employs TRBV10-1 and TRBJ2-3; possible D gene TRBD1, 5 bases. Trimming pared 2 bases from V and 5 bases from J, leaving 11 bases between. Germline-derived CDR1 and CDR2 are WNHNN and SYGVQD (reference sequence). This CDR3 spans 14 amino acids. CDR3 DNA: TGCGCCAGCAGTGAGGGGGCCCCGGGAGATACGCAGTATTTT. Its translation: CASSEGAPGDTQYF.

This chain joins TRBV3-1 (or the pseudogene TRBV3-2) and TRBJ2-1; D is possibly TRBD1 (6 bases). Germline V gene lookup returns CDR1 LGHDT and CDR2 YNNKEL (reference sequence). This CDR3 comprises 15 residues. V lost 1 base to trimming and J lost 5 bases, with 12 bases between them. In nucleotides, the CDR3 is TGTGCCAGCAGCCAAGGGGGGACATTCAACAATGAGCAGTTCTTC. Translated, it gives CASSQGGTFNNEQFF.

This rearrangement joins TRBV11-2 to TRBJ2-7, with 7 bases that match TRBD2. V dropped 1 base and J dropped 5; count of bases not matched to a gene: 8. The CDR3 has 15 residues. The V gene's germline CDR1 is SGHAT and CDR2 FQNNGV. Here the CDR3 DNA reads TGTGCCAGCAGCTTAGCTGGGCGGGAGACGGACGAGCAGTACTTC. This translates into CASSLAGRETDEQYF.

Of note for this clone: The sample carries other DNA sequences with the same CDR3. This chain uses TRBV9 with TRBJ2-7; 8 nucleotides align to TRBD2. Germline V gene lookup returns CDR1 SGDLS and CDR2 YYNGEE. The J segment lost 3 bases and the V segment lost 0 bases, leaving 2 bases of the junction unmatched. The CDR3 has 14 residues. The CDR3 here is CASSVAGGDYEQYF. The CDR3 DNA reads as TGTGCCAGCAGCGTAGCGGGAGGGGACTACGAGCAGTACTTC.

CDR3 loop: CASSQTGEYGYTF. Here the CDR3 DNA reads TGTGCCAGCAGTCAAACAGGGGAATACGGCTACACCTTC. The chain employs TRBV2 and TRBJ1-2, with TRBD1 identical over 7 bases. This CDR3 comprises 13 residues. After removal of 5 bases from V and 8 bases from J, the junction contained 8 bases not matched to a gene. In germline, CDR1 is SNHLY, CDR2 FYNNEI.